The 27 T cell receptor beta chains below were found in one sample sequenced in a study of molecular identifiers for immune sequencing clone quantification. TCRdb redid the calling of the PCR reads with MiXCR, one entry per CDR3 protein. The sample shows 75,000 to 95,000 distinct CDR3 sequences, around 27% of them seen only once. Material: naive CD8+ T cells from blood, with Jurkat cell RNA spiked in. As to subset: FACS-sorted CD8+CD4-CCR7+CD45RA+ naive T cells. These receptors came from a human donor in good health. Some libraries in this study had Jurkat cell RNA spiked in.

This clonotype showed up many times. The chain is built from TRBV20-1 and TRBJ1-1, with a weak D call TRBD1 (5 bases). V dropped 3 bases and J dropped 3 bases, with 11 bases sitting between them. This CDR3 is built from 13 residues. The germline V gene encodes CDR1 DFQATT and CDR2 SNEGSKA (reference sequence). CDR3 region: CSASQGDYTEAFF. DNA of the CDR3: TGCAGTGCTAGTCAGGGTGATTACACTGAAGCTTTCTTT.

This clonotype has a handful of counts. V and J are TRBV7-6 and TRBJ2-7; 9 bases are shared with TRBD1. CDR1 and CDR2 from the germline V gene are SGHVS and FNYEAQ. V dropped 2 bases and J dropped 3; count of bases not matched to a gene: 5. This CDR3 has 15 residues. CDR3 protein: CASSLPADRGYEQYF. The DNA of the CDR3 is TGTGCCAGCAGCTTACCTGCGGACAGGGGCTACGAGCAGTACTTC.

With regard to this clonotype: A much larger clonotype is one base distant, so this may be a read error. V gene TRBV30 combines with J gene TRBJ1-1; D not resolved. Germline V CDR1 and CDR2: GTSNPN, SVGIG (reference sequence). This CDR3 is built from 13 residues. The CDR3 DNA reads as TGTGCCTGGAGGGACGGGATGAACACTGAAACTTTCTTT. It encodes CAWRDGMNTETFF.

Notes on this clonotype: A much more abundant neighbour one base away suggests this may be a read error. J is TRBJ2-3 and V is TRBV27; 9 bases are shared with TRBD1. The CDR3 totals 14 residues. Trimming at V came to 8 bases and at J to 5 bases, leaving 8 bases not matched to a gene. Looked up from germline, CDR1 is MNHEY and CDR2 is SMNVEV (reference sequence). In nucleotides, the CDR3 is TGTGCCAGCCGAGCGGACAGGGGTAGAGATACGCAGTATTTT. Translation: CASRADRGRDTQYF.

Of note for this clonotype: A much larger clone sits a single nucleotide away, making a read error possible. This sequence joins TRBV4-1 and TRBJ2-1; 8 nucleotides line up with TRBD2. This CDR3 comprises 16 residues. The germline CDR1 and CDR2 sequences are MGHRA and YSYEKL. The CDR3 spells CDSSPVRTSIYNEQFF. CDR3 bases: TGCGACAGCAGCCCCGTAAGGACTAGCATATACAATGAGCAGTTCTTC.

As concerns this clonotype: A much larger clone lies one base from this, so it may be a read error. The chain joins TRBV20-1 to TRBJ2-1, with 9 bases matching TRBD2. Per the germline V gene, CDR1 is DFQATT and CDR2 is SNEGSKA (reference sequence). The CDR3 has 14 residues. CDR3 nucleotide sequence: TGCAGTGCGAGCCCGGGACTAGCAGACAATGCGCAGTTCTTC. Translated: CSASPGLADNAQFF.

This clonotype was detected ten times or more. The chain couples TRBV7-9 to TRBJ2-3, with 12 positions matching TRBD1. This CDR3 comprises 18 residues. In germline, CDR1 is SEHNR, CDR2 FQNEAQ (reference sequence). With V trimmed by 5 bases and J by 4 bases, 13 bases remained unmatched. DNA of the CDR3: TGTGCCAGCAGCCCTTTTCCGGGACAGGGGGCTGGTGCAGATACGCAGTATTTT. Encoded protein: CASSPFPGQGAGADTQYF.

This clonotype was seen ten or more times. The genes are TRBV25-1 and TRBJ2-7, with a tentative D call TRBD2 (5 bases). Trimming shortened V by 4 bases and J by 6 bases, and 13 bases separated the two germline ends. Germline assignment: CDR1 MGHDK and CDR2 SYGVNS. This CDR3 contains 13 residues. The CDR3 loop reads CASSVALEGEQYF. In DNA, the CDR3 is TGTGCCAGCAGTGTTGCACTAGAGGGCGAGCAGTACTTC.

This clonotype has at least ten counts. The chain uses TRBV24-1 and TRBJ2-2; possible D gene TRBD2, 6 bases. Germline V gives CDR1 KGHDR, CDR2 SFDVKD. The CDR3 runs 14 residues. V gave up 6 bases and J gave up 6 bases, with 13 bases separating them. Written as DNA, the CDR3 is TGTGCCACCAGTCGCACGGGAGCCCCCGGGGAGCTGTTTTTT. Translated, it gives CATSRTGAPGELFF.

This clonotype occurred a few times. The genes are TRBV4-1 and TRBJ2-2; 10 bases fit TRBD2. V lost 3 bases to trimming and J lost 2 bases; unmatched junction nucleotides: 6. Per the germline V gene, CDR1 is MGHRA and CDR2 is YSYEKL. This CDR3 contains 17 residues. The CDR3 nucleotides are TGCGCCAGCAGCCAGAGCCTAGCGGGGGCCAACACCGGGGAGCTGTTTTTT. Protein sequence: CASSQSLAGANTGELFF.

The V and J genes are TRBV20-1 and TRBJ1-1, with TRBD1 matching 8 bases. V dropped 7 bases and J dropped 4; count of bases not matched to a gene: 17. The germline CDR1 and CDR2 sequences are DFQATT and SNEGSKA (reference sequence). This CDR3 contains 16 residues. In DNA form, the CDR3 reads TGCAGTGGGATAGCCGAGGCAGGGGGCCGGTCCACTGAAGCTTTCTTT. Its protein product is CSGIAEAGGRSTEAFF.

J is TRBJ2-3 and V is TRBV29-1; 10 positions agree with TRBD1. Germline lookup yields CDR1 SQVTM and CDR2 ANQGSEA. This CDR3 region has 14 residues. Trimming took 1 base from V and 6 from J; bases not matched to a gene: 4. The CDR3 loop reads CSVEGTGGYDTQYF. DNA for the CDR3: TGCAGCGTTGAAGGGACAGGGGGGTATGATACGCAGTATTTT.

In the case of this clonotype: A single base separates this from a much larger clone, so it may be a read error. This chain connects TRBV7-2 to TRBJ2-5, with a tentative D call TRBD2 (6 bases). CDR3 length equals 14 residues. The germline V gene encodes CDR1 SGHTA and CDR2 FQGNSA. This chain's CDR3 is CASSLTGSQEAQYF. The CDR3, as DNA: TGTGCCAGCAGCCTCACCGGGAGTCAAGAGGCCCAGTACTTC.

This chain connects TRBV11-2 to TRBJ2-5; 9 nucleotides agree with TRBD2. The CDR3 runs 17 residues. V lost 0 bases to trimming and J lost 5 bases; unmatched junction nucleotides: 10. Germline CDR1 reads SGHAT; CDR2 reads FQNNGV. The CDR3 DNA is TGTGCCAGCAGCTTAGAGAGGGACGCGGGGGGGCCGGAGACCCAGTACTTC. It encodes CASSLERDAGGPETQYF.

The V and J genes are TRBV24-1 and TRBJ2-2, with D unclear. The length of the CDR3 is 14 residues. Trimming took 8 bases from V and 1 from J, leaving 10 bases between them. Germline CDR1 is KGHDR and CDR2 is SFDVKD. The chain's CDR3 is CATTETENTGELFF. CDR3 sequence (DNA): TGTGCCACCACCGAAACAGAGAACACCGGGGAGCTGTTTTTT.

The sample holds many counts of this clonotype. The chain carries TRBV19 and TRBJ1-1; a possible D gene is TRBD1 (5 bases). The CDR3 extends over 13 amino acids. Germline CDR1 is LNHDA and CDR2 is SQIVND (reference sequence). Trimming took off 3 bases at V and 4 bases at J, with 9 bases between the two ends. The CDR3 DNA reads TGTGCCAGTAGTATGGGGGGGGTCACTGAAGCTTTCTTT. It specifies CASSMGGVTEAFF.

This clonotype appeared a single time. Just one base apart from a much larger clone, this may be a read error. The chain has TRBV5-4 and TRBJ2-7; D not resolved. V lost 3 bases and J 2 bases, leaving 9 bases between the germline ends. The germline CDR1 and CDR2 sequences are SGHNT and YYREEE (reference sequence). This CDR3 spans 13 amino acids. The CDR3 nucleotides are TGTGCCAGCAGCTCCGGAGAGCCCTACGAGCAGTACTTC. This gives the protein CASSSGEPYEQYF.

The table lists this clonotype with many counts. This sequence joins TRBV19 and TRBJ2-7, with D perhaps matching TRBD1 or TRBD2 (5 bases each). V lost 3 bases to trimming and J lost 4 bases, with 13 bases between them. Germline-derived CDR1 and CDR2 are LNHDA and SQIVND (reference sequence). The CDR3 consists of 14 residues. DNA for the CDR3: TGTGCCAGTAGTATCTCGGGACGGACATACGAGCAGTACTTC. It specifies CASSISGRTYEQYF.

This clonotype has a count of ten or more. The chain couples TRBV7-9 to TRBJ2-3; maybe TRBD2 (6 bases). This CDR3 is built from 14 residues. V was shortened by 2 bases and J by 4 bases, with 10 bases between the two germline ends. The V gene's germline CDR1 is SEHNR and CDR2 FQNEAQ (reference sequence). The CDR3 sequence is CASSLLAGPDTQYF. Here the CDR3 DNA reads TGTGCCAGCAGCTTACTCGCGGGACCAGATACGCAGTATTTT.

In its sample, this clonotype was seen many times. CDR3 sequence: CASSLGSTYEQYF. The CDR3 DNA follows: TGTGCCAGCAGCTTAGGATCGACCTACGAGCAGTACTTC. The chain has TRBV7-9 and TRBJ2-7; D is unclear. V was cut by 1 base and J by 2 bases, with 6 bases left in between. Germline V gene sequence: CDR1 SEHNR, CDR2 FQNEAQ (reference sequence). The CDR3 contains 13 residues.

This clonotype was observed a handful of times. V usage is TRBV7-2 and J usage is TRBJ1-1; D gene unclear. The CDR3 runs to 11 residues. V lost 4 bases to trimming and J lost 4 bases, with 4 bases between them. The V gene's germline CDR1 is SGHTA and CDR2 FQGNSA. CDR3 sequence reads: CASSSVTEAFF. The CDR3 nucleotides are TGTGCCAGCAGCTCCGTCACTGAAGCTTTCTTT. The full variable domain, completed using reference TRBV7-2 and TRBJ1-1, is GAGVSQSPSNKVTEKGKDVELRCDPISGHTALYWYRQSLGQGLEFLIYFQGNSAPDKSGLPSDRFSAERTGGSVSTLTIQRTQQEDSAVYLCASSSVTEAFFGQGTRLTVV.

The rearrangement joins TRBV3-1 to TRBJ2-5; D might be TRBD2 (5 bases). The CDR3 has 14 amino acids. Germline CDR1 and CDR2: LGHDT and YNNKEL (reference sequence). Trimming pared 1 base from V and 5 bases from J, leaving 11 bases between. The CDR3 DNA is TGTGCCAGCAGCCAAGCCGGGATGACGGAGACCCAGTACTTC. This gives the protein CASSQAGMTETQYF.

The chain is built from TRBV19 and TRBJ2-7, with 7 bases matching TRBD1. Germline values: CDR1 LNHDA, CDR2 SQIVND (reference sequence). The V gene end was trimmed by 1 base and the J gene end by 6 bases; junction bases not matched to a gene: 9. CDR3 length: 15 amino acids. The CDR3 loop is CASSIGSTGSAEQYF. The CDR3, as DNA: TGTGCCAGTAGTATAGGTTCGACAGGGAGCGCCGAGCAGTACTTC. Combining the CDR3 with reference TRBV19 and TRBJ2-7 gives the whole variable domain DGGITQSPKYLFRKEGQNVTLSCEQNLNHDAMYWYRQDPGQGLRLIYYSQIVNDFQKGDIAEGYSVSREKKESFPLTVTSAQKNPTAFYLCASSIGSTGSAEQYFGPGTRLTVT.

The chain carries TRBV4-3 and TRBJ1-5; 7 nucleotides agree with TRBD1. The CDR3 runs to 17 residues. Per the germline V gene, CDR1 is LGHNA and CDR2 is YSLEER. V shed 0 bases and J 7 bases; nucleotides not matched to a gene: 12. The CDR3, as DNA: TGCGCCAGCAGCCAAGATGTTATCGGAAAGGGGGCACAGCCCCAGCATTTT. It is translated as CASSQDVIGKGAQPQHF.

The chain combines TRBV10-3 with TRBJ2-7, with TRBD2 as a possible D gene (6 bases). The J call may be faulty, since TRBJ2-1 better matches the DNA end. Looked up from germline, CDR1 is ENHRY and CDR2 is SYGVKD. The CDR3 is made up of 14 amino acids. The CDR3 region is CAMKEGGSYNEQFF. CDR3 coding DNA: TGTGCCATGAAGGAGGGCGGGTCCTACAATGAGCAGTTCTTC.

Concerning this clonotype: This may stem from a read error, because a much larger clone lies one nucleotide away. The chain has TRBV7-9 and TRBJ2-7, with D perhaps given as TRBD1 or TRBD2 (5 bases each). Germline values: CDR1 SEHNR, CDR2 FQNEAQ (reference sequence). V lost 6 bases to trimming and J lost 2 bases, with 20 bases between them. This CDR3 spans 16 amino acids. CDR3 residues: CASSQIPGTVPYEQYF. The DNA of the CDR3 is TGTGCCAGCAGTCAGATCCCCGGGACGGTACCCTACGAGCAGTACTTC.

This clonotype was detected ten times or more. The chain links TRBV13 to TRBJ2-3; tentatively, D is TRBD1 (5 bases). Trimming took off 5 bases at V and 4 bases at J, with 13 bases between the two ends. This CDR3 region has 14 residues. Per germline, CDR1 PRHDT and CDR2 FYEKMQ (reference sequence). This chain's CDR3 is CASSNHGAADTQYF. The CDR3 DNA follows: TGTGCCAGCAGCAACCATGGGGCGGCAGATACGCAGTATTTT.